The following is a T cell receptor beta chain sequence with its context. Germline assignment: CDR1 KGHDR and CDR2 SFDVKD. The CDR3 has 16 residues. Trimming at V came to 3 bases and at J to 1 base, leaving 4 bases not matched to a gene. This record comes from a study of blood T cell repertoires in COVID-19. Study information: Researchers got acute and convalescent COVID-19 samples from the United States, Italy and Spain. Sources were T cells, B-cell-depleted T cells, or PBMCs; the material itself was cDNA or gDNA.

Original analysis: Amplified reference gene primers provided the basis for estimating nucleated cell counts. Sequenced by immunoSEQ multiplex PCR; TCRdb stores in-frame clones only, minus some. From that table come the V and J calls and clone size; the DNA was used to work out D and trimming. The table shows about 160,000 clones, with around nine tenths occurring only once. This TCR was sampled from a man aged 50-60 years with acute or convalescent COVID-19. The J gene is TRBJ2-2, the V gene TRBV24-1; 7 bases are shared with TRBD1. The sample comprised peripheral blood. CDR3 DNA sequence: TGTGCCACCAGTGATCAACAGGGGTTGAACACCGGGGAGCTGTTTTTT. Its translation is CATSDQQGLNTGELFF.